The TCR beta chain described here comes from a study of T cells in Graves' hyperthyroidism and ophthalmopathy. Study observations and caveats: Peripheral blood also featured most of the thyroid clonotypes expanded above 0.001.

RNA transcripts served as the template for amplifying TCR beta CDR3 regions. First-round RT-PCR of the TCR CDR3 relied on the HTBI primer set. TCRdb processed the multiplex PCR reads anew with MiXCR; each CDR3 protein has one entry. Of around 350,000 distinct CDR3 sequences in the sample, under 15% were seen once. This clonotype was picked up many times. Its antigen is undetermined. The V gene's germline CDR1 is SGHRS and CDR2 YFSETQ. The CDR3 consists of 14 residues. Deletions cut 4 bases from V and 1 base from J, with 11 bases between. Across 18 months, stable Graves' hyperthyroidism was marked by no progression to ophthalmopathy.

V usage is TRBV5-1 and J usage is TRBJ1-1, with a weak D call TRBD1 (6 bases). Specimen: blood. This receptor was obtained from a woman in her late teens or twenties with Graves' hyperthyroidism. The CDR3 DNA reads as TGCGCCAGCAGCCGAGAGGGACAGAACACTGAAGCTTTCTTT. Its protein product is CASSREGQNTEAFF.